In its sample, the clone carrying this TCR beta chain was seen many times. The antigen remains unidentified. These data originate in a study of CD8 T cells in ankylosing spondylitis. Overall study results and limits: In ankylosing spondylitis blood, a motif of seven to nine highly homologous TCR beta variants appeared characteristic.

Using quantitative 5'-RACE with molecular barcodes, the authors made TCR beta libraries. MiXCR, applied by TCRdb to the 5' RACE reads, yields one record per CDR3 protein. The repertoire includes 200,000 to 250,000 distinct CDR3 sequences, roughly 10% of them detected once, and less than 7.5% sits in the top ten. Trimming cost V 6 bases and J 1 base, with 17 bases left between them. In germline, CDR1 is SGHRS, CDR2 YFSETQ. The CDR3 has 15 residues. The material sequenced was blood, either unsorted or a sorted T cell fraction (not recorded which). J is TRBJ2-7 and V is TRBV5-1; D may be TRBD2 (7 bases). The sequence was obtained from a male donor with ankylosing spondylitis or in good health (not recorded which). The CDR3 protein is CASNPTGRDSYEQYF. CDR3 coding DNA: TGCGCCAGCAACCCAACAGGGAGGGATTCCTACGAGCAGTACTTC.